This is a list of T cell receptor beta chains from one sample in a study of T cells in Graves' hyperthyroidism and ophthalmopathy. MiXCR was run by TCRdb on the multiplex PCR reads, yielding one entry per CDR3 protein. The sample holds over 150,000 distinct CDR3 sequences, about 17% seen once. Sequenced material: blood. The receptors come from a woman between 50 and 59 years old with Graves' hyperthyroidism. The CDR3 runs from the conserved cysteine through the conserved F or W. The order of the fields is J gene, clone size, D gene, V gene, CDR3 DNA, CDR3 protein. The D gene is left open where the match is weak. Size is omitted from some rows. Given values are once, few, many or a class for expanded clones.

J: TRBJ1-4; size: many; D: NA; V: TRBV6-1; DNA: TGTGCCAGCGAGCGGGAAAGAAATGAAAAACTGTTTTTT; CDR3: CASERERNEKLFF
J: TRBJ1-1; size: NA; D: NA; V: TRBV25-1; DNA: TGTGCCAGCAGTGTCCCACAACCCCCGAACACTGAAGCTTTCTTT; CDR3: CASSVPQPPNTEAFF
J: TRBJ2-3; size: many; D: NA; V: TRBV20-1; DNA: TGCAGTGCTAGCGGGCGGAACACAGATACGCAGTATTTT; CDR3: CSASGRNTDTQYF
J: TRBJ1-2; size: few; D: NA; V: TRBV14; DNA: TGTGCCAGCAGCCATGTGGGGGTGGACGGTGGCTACACCTTC; CDR3: CASSHVGVDGGYTF
J: TRBJ2-2; size: many; D: NA; V: TRBV7-2; DNA: TGTGCCAGCAGCTTAGGAGTTAACACCGGGGAGCTGTTTTTT; CDR3: CASSLGVNTGELFF
J: TRBJ1-6; size: many; D: NA; V: TRBV7-9; DNA: TGTGCCAGCAGCTTTCATGGGGCTGGTTCACCCCTCCACTTT; CDR3: CASSFHGAGSPLHF
J: TRBJ1-5; size: many; D: TRBD1; V: TRBV12-3/TRBV12-4; DNA: TGTGCCAGCAGTCCTGGACAGGGGGTAAATCAGCCCCAGCATTTT; CDR3: CASSPGQGVNQPQHF
J: TRBJ2-2; size: NA; D: NA; V: TRBV28; DNA: TGTGCCAGCAGTTTAACGGGTTCAGGGGCCGTCGGGGAGCTGTTTTTT; CDR3: CASSLTGSGAVGELFF
J: TRBJ1-4; size: few; D: TRBD1; V: TRBV11-2; DNA: TGTGCCAGCAGCCCGATACAGGGGCGGGAAAAACTGTTTTTT; CDR3: CASSPIQGREKLFF
J: TRBJ2-5; size: many; D: TRBD2; V: TRBV20-1; DNA: TGCAGTGCCGTACCTCGGACTAGCGGGGGCCAAGAGACCCAGTACTTC; CDR3: CSAVPRTSGGQETQYF
J: TRBJ2-1; size: NA; D: NA; V: TRBV5-1; DNA: TGCGCCAGCAGCCCGGAGGGATCCTACAATGAGCAGTTCTTC; CDR3: CASSPEGSYNEQFF
J: TRBJ2-7; size: many; D: TRBD1; V: TRBV6-2/TRBV6-3; DNA: TGTGCCAGCAGCTACCGGGACAGCGTCTACGAGCAGTACTTC; CDR3: CASSYRDSVYEQYF
J: TRBJ1-2; size: many; D: NA; V: TRBV19; DNA: TGTGCCAGTAGTATCGGTTTTGGCCTTGGCTACACCTTC; CDR3: CASSIGFGLGYTF
J: TRBJ1-3; size: many; D: NA; V: TRBV6-6; DNA: TGTGCCAGCAGTTACTTACGGGCCGCCGCTGGAAACACCATATATTTT; CDR3: CASSYLRAAAGNTIYF
J: TRBJ1-3; size: NA; D: NA; V: TRBV3-1; DNA: TGTGCCAGCAGCCAAGGCGGGACGGCTGGAAACACCATATATTTT; CDR3: CASSQGGTAGNTIYF
J: TRBJ1-6; size: few; D: NA; V: TRBV20-1; DNA: TGCAGTGCTAGAGATCAGTCGGCCTATATCTATAATTCACCCCTCCACTTT; CDR3: CSARDQSAYIYNSPLHF
J: TRBJ2-3; size: many; D: NA; V: TRBV19; DNA: TGTGCCAGTAGACAATATGGGGTGAGGGAGGCAGATACGCAGTATTTT; CDR3: CASRQYGVREADTQYF
J: TRBJ2-3; size: many; D: TRBD2; V: TRBV6-1; DNA: TGTGCCAGCAGGTCCTCAAGCGGGGGGGCGACAGATACGCAGTATTTT; CDR3: CASRSSSGGATDTQYF
J: TRBJ2-5; size: NA; D: NA; V: TRBV11-1; DNA: TGTGCCAGCAGCTGGACAACGACCCAAGAGACCCAGTACTTC; CDR3: CASSWTTTQETQYF
J: TRBJ1-6; size: few; D: NA; V: TRBV4-2; DNA: TGTGCCAGCAGCCAAGTCTCGGTGAAGAATTCACCCCTCCACTTT; CDR3: CASSQVSVKNSPLHF
J: TRBJ1-5; size: many; D: NA; V: TRBV4-1; DNA: TGCGCCAGCAGCCTAGAAAGGTCTCAGCCCCAGCATTTT; CDR3: CASSLERSQPQHF
J: TRBJ1-5; size: NA; D: NA; V: TRBV4-1; DNA: TGCGCCAGCAGTCCTATACAGACAGTCAATCAGCCCCAGCATTTT; CDR3: CASSPIQTVNQPQHF
J: TRBJ2-5; size: few; D: TRBD1; V: TRBV5-5; DNA: TGTGCCAGCAGCTGGGGACAGGGAGTTGAGACCCAGTACTTC; CDR3: CASSWGQGVETQYF
J: TRBJ1-4; size: many; D: NA; V: TRBV7-2; DNA: TGTGCCAGCAGCTTAAGCAGGGCGGGTGAAAAACTGTTTTTT; CDR3: CASSLSRAGEKLFF
J: TRBJ2-5; size: many; D: NA; V: TRBV18; DNA: TGTGCCAGCTCACCTTTTGGGGTGGAGACCCAGTACTTC; CDR3: CASSPFGVETQYF
J: TRBJ1-6; size: many; D: NA; V: TRBV28; DNA: TGTGCCAGCAGAATAACATACATCCGACGGATTAATTCACCCCTCCACTTT; CDR3: CASRITYIRRINSPLHF
J: TRBJ1-2; size: few; D: NA; V: TRBV6-1; DNA: TGTGCCTCGGCCAGGGGCGCTAACTATGGCTACACCTTC; CDR3: CASARGANYGYTF
J: TRBJ2-5; size: NA; D: NA; V: TRBV6-1; DNA: TGTGCCAGCAGGTCAGGGAATGGGGAGACCCAGTACTTC; CDR3: CASRSGNGETQYF
J: TRBJ1-1; size: many; D: NA; V: TRBV7-8; DNA: TGTGCCAGCAGCTTAAGAAGATTAGAGACTGAAGCTTTCTTT; CDR3: CASSLRRLETEAFF
J: TRBJ1-2; size: many; D: TRBD1; V: TRBV27; DNA: TGTGCCAGCAGTCCCAGGGGGCCTAACTATGGCTACACCTTC; CDR3: CASSPRGPNYGYTF
J: TRBJ2-7; size: NA; D: NA; V: TRBV7-9; DNA: TGTGCCAGCACCCCAGGAAGCCTCTCCTACGAGCAGTACTTC; CDR3: CASTPGSLSYEQYF
J: TRBJ1-5; size: many; D: NA; V: TRBV6-1; DNA: TGTGCCAGCAGTGAAGCTGGGTCCTATAGCAATCAGCCCCAGCATTTT; CDR3: CASSEAGSYSNQPQHF
J: TRBJ2-1; size: NA; D: TRBD1; V: TRBV11-3; DNA: TGTTCTAGCAGCAAGGGAGGGACAGGGCTTGGAAATGAGCAGTTCTTC; CDR3: CSSSKGGTGLGNEQFF
J: TRBJ2-7; size: many; D: NA; V: TRBV3-1; DNA: TGTGCCAGCAGCCCCAGGCCCTTCCACGAGCAGTACTTC; CDR3: CASSPRPFHEQYF
J: TRBJ2-2; size: many; D: NA; V: TRBV6-5; DNA: TGTGCCAGCAGTTACTCTGGCCGGGGGAGGACCGGGGAGCTGTTTTTT; CDR3: CASSYSGRGRTGELFF
J: TRBJ1-5; size: NA; D: TRBD1; V: TRBV24-1; DNA: TGTGCCAGCTCAGGGGGCGCGAATCAGCCCCAGCATTTT; CDR3: CASSGGANQPQHF
J: TRBJ1-3; size: NA; D: NA; V: TRBV3-1; DNA: TGTGCCAGCAGCCAAGTTCCAGGAAACACCATATATTTT; CDR3: CASSQVPGNTIYF
J: TRBJ1-1; size: many; D: NA; V: TRBV18; DNA: TGTGCCAGCTCACCCGGGGGGAACACTGAAGCTTTCTTT; CDR3: CASSPGGNTEAFF
J: TRBJ2-1; size: many; D: NA; V: TRBV7-6; DNA: TGTGCCAGCAGCGGCTCCACGGTGGCTAGCTCCTACAATGAGCAGTTCTTC; CDR3: CASSGSTVASSYNEQFF
J: TRBJ1-2; size: many; D: NA; V: TRBV19; DNA: TGTGCCAGTAGTATTTATGGGGAGTACAGTCCTGGCTACACCTTC; CDR3: CASSIYGEYSPGYTF
J: TRBJ1-1; size: many; D: NA; V: TRBV18; DNA: TGTGCCAGCTCACCACCGGGGGCTACAGGTGAAGCTTTCTTT; CDR3: CASSPPGATGEAFF
J: TRBJ1-4; size: many; D: TRBD1; V: TRBV2; DNA: TGTGCCAGCAGTTCCGGGACAGGGTCTGAAAAACTGTTTTTT; CDR3: CASSSGTGSEKLFF
J: TRBJ2-1; size: NA; D: TRBD2; V: TRBV6-5; DNA: TGTGCCAGCAGTTACTTAGGCGGGGGGCACAATGAGCAGTTCTTC; CDR3: CASSYLGGGHNEQFF
J: TRBJ1-2; size: many; D: NA; V: TRBV2; DNA: TGTGCCAGCAGTCCCGACCGTAACTATGGCTACACCTTC; CDR3: CASSPDRNYGYTF
J: TRBJ1-1; size: NA; D: NA; V: TRBV5-1; DNA: TGCGCCAGCAGCTTGGTGACAGCGAACACTGAAGCTTTCTTT; CDR3: CASSLVTANTEAFF
J: TRBJ2-5; size: many; D: TRBD1; V: TRBV7-2; DNA: TGTGCCAGCAGACCCGGGACAGGGGTTGAGACCCAGTACTTC; CDR3: CASRPGTGVETQYF
J: TRBJ2-2; size: few; D: NA; V: TRBV3-1; DNA: TGTGCCAGCAGCCAAGAGTACCGGCGGAGGACGTTCTCCGGGGAGCTGTTTTTT; CDR3: CASSQEYRRRTFSGELFF
J: TRBJ2-5; size: many; D: NA; V: TRBV18; DNA: TGTGCCAGCTCACCTAGGGGACTTAAGCAAGAGACCCAGTACTTC; CDR3: CASSPRGLKQETQYF
J: TRBJ1-1; size: many; D: NA; V: TRBV7-9; DNA: TGTGCCAGCAGCTCATGGGCGGGATACACTGAAGCTTTCTTT; CDR3: CASSSWAGYTEAFF
J: TRBJ2-3; size: many; D: NA; V: TRBV19; DNA: TGTGCCAGTACTCATGGGGGGCGGAGCACAGATACGCAGTATTTT; CDR3: CASTHGGRSTDTQYF
J: TRBJ2-3; size: many; D: TRBD2; V: TRBV20-1; DNA: TGCAGTGCTACGACACGGACTAGCGGGGACACAGATACGCAGTATTTT; CDR3: CSATTRTSGDTDTQYF
J: TRBJ1-5; size: many; D: NA; V: TRBV19; DNA: TGTGCCAGTAGTTCGGAGAGGGCCAGGGGCAATCAGCCCCAGCATTTT; CDR3: CASSSERARGNQPQHF